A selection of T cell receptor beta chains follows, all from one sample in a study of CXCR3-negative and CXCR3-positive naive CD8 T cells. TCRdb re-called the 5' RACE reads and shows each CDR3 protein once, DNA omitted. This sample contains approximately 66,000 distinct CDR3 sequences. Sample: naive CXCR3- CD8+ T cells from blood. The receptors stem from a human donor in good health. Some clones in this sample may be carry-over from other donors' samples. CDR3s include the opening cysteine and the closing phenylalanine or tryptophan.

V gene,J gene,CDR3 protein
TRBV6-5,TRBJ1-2,CASSYGWGAADGYTF
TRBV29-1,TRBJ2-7,CSVLPPGTYEQYF
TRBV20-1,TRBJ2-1,CSASGGASSYNEQFF
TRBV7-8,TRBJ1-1,CASSFSPGLMNTEAFF
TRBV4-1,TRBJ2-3,CALGPPGGDTQYF
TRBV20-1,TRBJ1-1,CSTQGRETRTEAFF
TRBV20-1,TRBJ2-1,CSASPSNEQFF
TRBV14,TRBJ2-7,CASSQDVTYYEQYF
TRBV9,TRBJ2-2,CASSEPEDRVDTGELFF
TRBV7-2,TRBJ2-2,CASSWTVANTGELFF
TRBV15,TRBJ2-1,CATSRDGGTDNEQFF
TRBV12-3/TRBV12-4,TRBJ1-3,CASTMSGNTIYF
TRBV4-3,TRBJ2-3,CASSPGKTYTQYF
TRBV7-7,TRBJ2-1,CASSPRTGSYNEQFF
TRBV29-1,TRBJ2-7,CSVVDGRTYEQYF
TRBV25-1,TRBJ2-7,CASGGGGEQYF
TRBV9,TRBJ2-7,CASSASGQIASYEQYF
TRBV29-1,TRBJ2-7,CSVEAPTLREQYF
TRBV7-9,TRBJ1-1,CASSNGGAEAFF
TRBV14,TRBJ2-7,CASSQDSPGQGYEQYF
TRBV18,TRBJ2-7,CASSPVAGVAYEQYF
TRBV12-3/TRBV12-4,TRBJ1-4,CASSFGSVFSTNEKLFF
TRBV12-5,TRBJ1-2,CASDGVRGYTF
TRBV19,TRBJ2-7,CASSTTTASYEQYF
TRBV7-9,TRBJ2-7,CASSPRMGQVDEQYF
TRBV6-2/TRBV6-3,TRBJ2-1,CASSRTGFIYNEQFF
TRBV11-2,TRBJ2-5,CASSLGQETQYF
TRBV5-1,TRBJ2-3,CASSLGREEDTQYF
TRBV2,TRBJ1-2,CASSPWTGINYGYTF
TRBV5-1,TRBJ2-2,CASSMDRVTGELFF
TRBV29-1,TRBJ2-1,CSVVSGRANEQFF
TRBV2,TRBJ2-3,CASTGRSSGDPTDTQYF
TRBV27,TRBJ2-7,CASSFFRGYEQYF
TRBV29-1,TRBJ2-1,CSAGGTSGDNEQFF
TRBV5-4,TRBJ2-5,CASSRTSGEETQYF
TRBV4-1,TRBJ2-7,CASSSVSYEQYF
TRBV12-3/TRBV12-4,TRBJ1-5,CASSNDQPQHF
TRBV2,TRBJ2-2,CASRFQGTYPGELFF
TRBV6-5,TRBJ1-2,CASSSLRNYGYTF
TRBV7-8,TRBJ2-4,CASSLVETAGIQYF
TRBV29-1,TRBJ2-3,CSVFYTDTQYF
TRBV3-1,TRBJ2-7,CASSVAEGLDLNEQYF
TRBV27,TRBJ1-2,CASSLSFRGIHGYTF
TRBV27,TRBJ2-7,CASRPGTGRNEQYF
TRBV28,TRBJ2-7,CASSLSDSYEQYF
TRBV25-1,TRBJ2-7,CASSEAAGYIDYEQYF
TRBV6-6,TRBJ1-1,CASSYSNGGEAFF
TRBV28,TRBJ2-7,CASRLLRDRVRYEQYF
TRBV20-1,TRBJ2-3,CSARSHRADTQYF
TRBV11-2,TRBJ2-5,CASSSRDRQETQYF
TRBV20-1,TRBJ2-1,CSARSLPYNEQFF
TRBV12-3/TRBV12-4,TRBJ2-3,CASSRDAPTDTQYF
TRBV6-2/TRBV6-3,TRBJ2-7,CASSYSYRVYEQYF